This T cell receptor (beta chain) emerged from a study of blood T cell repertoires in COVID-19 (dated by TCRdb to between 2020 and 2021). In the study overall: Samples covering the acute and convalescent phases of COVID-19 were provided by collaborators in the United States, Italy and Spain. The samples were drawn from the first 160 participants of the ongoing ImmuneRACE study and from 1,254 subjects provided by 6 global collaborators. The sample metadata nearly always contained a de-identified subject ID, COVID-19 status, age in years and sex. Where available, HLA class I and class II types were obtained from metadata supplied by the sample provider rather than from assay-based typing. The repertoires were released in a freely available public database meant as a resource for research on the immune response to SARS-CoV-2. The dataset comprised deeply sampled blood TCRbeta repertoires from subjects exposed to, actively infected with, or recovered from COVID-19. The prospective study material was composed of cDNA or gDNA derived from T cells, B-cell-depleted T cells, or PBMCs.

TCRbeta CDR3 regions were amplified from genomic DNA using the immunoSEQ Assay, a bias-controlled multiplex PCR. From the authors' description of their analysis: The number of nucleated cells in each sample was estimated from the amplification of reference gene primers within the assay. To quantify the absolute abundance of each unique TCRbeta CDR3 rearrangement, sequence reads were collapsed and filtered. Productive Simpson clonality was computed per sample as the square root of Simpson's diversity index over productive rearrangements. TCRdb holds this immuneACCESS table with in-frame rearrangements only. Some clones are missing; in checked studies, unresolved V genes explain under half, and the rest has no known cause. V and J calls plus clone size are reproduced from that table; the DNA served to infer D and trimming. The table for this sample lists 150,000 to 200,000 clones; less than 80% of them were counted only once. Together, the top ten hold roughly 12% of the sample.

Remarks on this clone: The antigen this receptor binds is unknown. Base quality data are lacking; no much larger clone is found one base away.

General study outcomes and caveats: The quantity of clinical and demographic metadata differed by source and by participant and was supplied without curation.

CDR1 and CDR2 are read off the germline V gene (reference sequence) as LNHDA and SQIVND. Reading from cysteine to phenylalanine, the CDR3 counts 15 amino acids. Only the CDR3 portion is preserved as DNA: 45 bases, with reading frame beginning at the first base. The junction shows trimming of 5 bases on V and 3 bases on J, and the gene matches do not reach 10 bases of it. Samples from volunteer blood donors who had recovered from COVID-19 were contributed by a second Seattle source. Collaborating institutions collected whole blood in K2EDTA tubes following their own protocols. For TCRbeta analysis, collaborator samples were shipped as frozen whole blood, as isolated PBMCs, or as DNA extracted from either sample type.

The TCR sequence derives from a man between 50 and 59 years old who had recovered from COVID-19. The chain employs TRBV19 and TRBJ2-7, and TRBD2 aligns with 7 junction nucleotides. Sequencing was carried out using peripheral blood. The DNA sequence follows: TGTGCCAGTAGTGACTCAGCGGGGACTCGCTACGAGCAGTACTTC. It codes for CASSDSAGTRYEQYF.